The 29 T cell receptor beta chains below all came from one sample that was sequenced in a study of T-cell memory formation after mild COVID-19. TCRdb re-called the 5' RACE reads with MiXCR, one entry per CDR3 protein. The sample lists a few hundred thousand distinct CDR3 sequences, roughly a tenth occurring once. Material: PBMCs or a T cell subset sorted from them (not recorded which). These receptors all come from a man aged 18 to 29 who had mild COVID-19 (a few samples of this study predate the infection). Cell type and time point are not known.

The V and J genes are TRBV10-3 and TRBJ2-7; 7 nucleotides match TRBD1. The germline CDR1 and CDR2 sequences are ENHRY and SYGVKD. V lost 4 bases to trimming and J lost 6 bases; unmatched junction nucleotides: 12. This CDR3 contains 15 residues. The CDR3: CAISVNPQGSVEQYF. The CDR3 DNA sequence: TGTGCCATCAGTGTGAACCCACAGGGGTCGGTCGAGCAGTACTTC.

V is TRBV10-3 and J is TRBJ1-5; 9 nucleotides match TRBD1. The ends lost 0 bases at V and 6 bases at J; junction bases unmatched: 6. The CDR3 has 16 amino acids. Germline CDR1 ENHRY, CDR2 SYGVKD. CDR3 protein: CAISESRTGEVQPQHF. In DNA form, the CDR3 reads TGTGCCATCAGTGAGTCGAGGACAGGGGAAGTTCAGCCCCAGCATTTT.

This chain connects TRBV6-6 to TRBJ2-2; TRBD1 agrees at 7 bases. The CDR3 totals 13 residues. Unmatched junction bases numbered 3, after V lost 5 bases and J lost 6 bases. CDR1 is MNHNY and CDR2 is SVGAGI in the germline V gene (reference sequence). CDR3 in DNA: TGTGCCAGCAGTCCTACAGGGGCCGGGGAGCTGTTTTTT. It specifies CASSPTGAGELFF.

This clonotype came up a few times. The gene calls are TRBV7-2 and TRBJ2-2, with TRBD1 as a possible D gene (5 bases). Per germline, CDR1 SGHTA and CDR2 FQGNSA. The CDR3 is 14 residues long. The V gene lost 7 bases and the J gene lost 4 bases, with 13 bases spanning the gap. The CDR3 region is CASKTDQGTGELFF. DNA for the CDR3: TGTGCCAGCAAGACCGACCAGGGCACCGGGGAGCTGTTTTTT.

This clonotype occurred a few times. The chain employs TRBV6-2 or TRBV6-3 and TRBJ2-4; 9 bases are shared with TRBD1. Germline CDR1 and CDR2: MNHEY and SVGEGT. Trimming at V came to 6 bases and at J to 1 base, leaving 19 bases not matched to a gene. CDR3 size: 20 residues. The CDR3 coding sequence is TGTGCCAGCAGCGAGCTCCCGGGACAGGGTTTTGGCTTGGCCAAAAACATTCAGTACTTC. Translating gives CASSELPGQGFGLAKNIQYF.

The gene calls are TRBV24-1 and TRBJ2-2; D is perhaps TRBD1 (6 bases). This CDR3 has 13 residues. V lost 3 bases and J 12 bases, leaving 13 bases between the germline ends. Germline V gene data show CDR1 as KGHDR and CDR2 as SFDVKD. This CDR3 is CATSDPTGTKLFF. In nucleotides, the CDR3 is TGTGCCACCAGTGATCCAACAGGGACGAAGCTGTTTTTT.

This clonotype has more than one count but fewer than ten. The chain has TRBV4-1 and TRBJ1-5; D is unclear. The germline gives CDR1 MGHRA, CDR2 YSYEKL. The CDR3 is made up of 14 amino acids. Trimming shortened V by 4 bases and J by 5 bases, and 12 bases separated the two germline ends. The CDR3 DNA reads TGCGCCAGCAGCCCCTCTCCGGAGGATCAGCCCCAGCATTTT. It codes for CASSPSPEDQPQHF.

This clonotype has more than one count but fewer than ten. The J gene is TRBJ2-3, the V gene TRBV7-3; the match to TRBD2 covers 10 bases. The V segment lost 5 bases and the J segment 2 bases; nucleotides outside the gene matches: 13. The CDR3 runs to 18 residues. From germline, CDR1 is SGHTA and CDR2 FQGTGA. The CDR3 sequence is CASSRPSQSGGATDTQYF. In DNA form, the CDR3 reads TGTGCCAGCAGCCGACCCTCGCAAAGCGGGGGGGCCACAGATACGCAGTATTTT. Full variable domain (remainder filled in from reference TRBV7-3 and TRBJ2-3): GAGVSQTPSNKVTEKGKYVELRCDPISGHTALYWYRQSLGQGPEFLIYFQGTGAADDSGLPNDRFFAVRPEGSVSTLKIQRTERGDSAVYLCASSRPSQSGGATDTQYFGPGTRLTVL.

The chain employs TRBV2 and TRBJ1-4; D gene uncertain. The CDR3 totals 12 residues. V lost 5 bases to trimming and J lost 13 bases, with 14 bases between them. Germline lookup yields CDR1 SNHLY and CDR2 FYNNEI. The CDR3 region has the DNA TGTGCCAGCAGTCTCTCGGACGCTGTACTGTTTTTT. Residues: CASSLSDAVLFF.

The chain recombines TRBV20-1 with TRBJ1-5; a possible D gene is TRBD1 (6 bases). Germline V gives CDR1 DFQATT, CDR2 SNEGSKA (reference sequence). The CDR3 is 14 residues long. With 1 base removed from V and 9 bases from J, the gap between germline ends came to 16 bases. The CDR3, as DNA: TGCAGTGCTAGAGGTACAGGGCCATCGGGGCCCCAGCATTTT. Encoded protein: CSARGTGPSGPQHF.

The chain links TRBV7-2 to TRBJ1-6; 7 bases agree with TRBD1. The CDR3 is made up of 15 amino acids. Trimming cost V 5 bases and J 8 bases; bases outside gene matches: 9. From germline, CDR1 is SGHTA and CDR2 FQGNSA. The CDR3 sequence is CASSLAGTEDSPLHF. The CDR3 bases are TGTGCCAGCAGCCTGGCCGGGACAGAGGATTCACCCCTCCACTTT.

This chain links TRBV5-1 with TRBJ2-1; 9 bases align to TRBD2. The CDR3 spans 15 residues. The V gene's germline CDR1 is SGHRS and CDR2 YFSETQ. With 3 bases clipped from V and 5 bases from J, the junction kept 6 bases outside the gene matches. The CDR3 is CASSSLAGAHNEQFF. For the CDR3, the DNA is TGCGCCAGCAGCTCGTTAGCGGGGGCCCACAATGAGCAGTTCTTC. Based on the CDR3 plus reference TRBV5-1 and TRBJ2-1, the full variable domain is KAGVTQTPRYLIKTRGQQVTLSCSPISGHRSVSWYQQTPGQGLQFLFEYFSETQRNKGNFPGRFSGRQFSNSRSEMNVSTLELGDSALYLCASSSLAGAHNEQFFGPGTRLTVL.

This chain connects TRBV29-1 to TRBJ1-2; 8 positions agree with TRBD1. CDR1 is SQVTM and CDR2 is ANQGSEA in the germline V gene. The trim removed 4 bases at V and 8 bases at J, leaving 9 bases unmatched. The CDR3 is made up of 13 amino acids. The CDR3 bases are TGCAGCGTTGGACCGTCCAGGGGGCTAGGCTACACCTTC. Translating it yields CSVGPSRGLGYTF.

J is TRBJ1-6 and V is TRBV4-2; 7 bases align to TRBD1. The CDR3 runs 17 residues. Losses at the gene ends were 1 base for V and 2 bases for J; bases not matched to a gene: 5. CDR1 is LGHNA, CDR2 YNFKEQ, per germline. The CDR3 coding sequence is TGTGCCAGCAGCCAAGCGAAAGACAGGGCCTATAATTCACCCCTCCACTTT. Its translation is CASSQAKDRAYNSPLHF.

The chain uses TRBV7-2 and TRBJ1-5; no clear D gene. This CDR3 spans 18 amino acids. Germline lookup yields CDR1 SGHTA and CDR2 FQGNSA. Trimming removed 5 bases from V and 6 bases from J, with 26 bases in between. The CDR3 is CASSPETAGRLVFQPQHF. The CDR3 DNA reads TGTGCCAGCAGCCCGGAAACGGCCGGGAGACTCGTTTTTCAGCCCCAGCATTTT.

This clonotype has more than one count but fewer than ten. J is TRBJ2-7 and V is TRBV12-3 or TRBV12-4; D assignment may be TRBD1 or TRBD2 (5 bases each). Trimming stripped 6 bases from V and 3 bases from J, with 9 bases between. There are 12 residues in the CDR3. The CDR3 DNA reads as TGTGCCAGCAGCCGGGACCTCTACGAGCAGTACGTC. This gives the protein CASSRDLYEQYV.

This chain uses TRBV7-3 with TRBJ2-1, with D perhaps TRBD1 (5 bases). Between the trimmed V and J ends, which lost 4 bases and 1 base, there was a span of 11 bases. The CDR3 consists of 15 residues. Germline CDR1 reads SGHTA; CDR2 reads FQGTGA. CDR3 DNA sequence: TGTGCCAGCAGCTACGGCAGGGCGTCCTACAATGAGCAGTTCTTC. It codes for CASSYGRASYNEQFF. Filled out from reference TRBV7-3 and TRBJ2-1, the complete variable domain reads GAGVSQTPSNKVTEKGKYVELRCDPISGHTALYWYRQSLGQGPEFLIYFQGTGAADDSGLPNDRFFAVRPEGSVSTLKIQRTERGDSAVYLCASSYGRASYNEQFFGPGTRLTVL.

V is TRBV5-1 and J is TRBJ2-3; 7 bases map to TRBD2. CDR1 SGHRS and CDR2 YFSETQ come from the germline V gene. The CDR3 runs 15 residues. V dropped 1 base and J dropped 2; count of bases not matched to a gene: 4. This CDR3 reads CASSLQRGITDTQYF. As DNA, the CDR3 is TGCGCCAGCAGCTTGCAGCGGGGCATCACAGATACGCAGTATTTT.

This clonotype was observed at least ten times. This chain links TRBV4-2 with TRBJ2-7, with 9 bases fitting TRBD2. There are 17 residues in the CDR3. Germline assignment: CDR1 LGHNA and CDR2 YNFKEQ. V shed 0 bases and J 6 bases; nucleotides not matched to a gene: 12. CDR3 amino acids: CASSQEIAGGTLREQYF. CDR3 DNA: TGTGCCAGCAGCCAAGAAATTGCGGGGGGGACCCTCCGCGAGCAGTACTTC.

The chain is built from TRBV6-5 and TRBJ2-5; TRBD1 might be the D (5 bases). This CDR3 spans 14 amino acids. V was clipped by 0 bases and J by 7 bases, with 12 bases between them. CDR1 and CDR2 (germline): MNHEY, SVGAGI. The CDR3 reads CASSYSIGAGTQYF. The CDR3 bases are TGTGCCAGCAGTTACTCGATAGGGGCAGGGACCCAGTACTTC.

Only a few counts were recorded for this clonotype. The rearrangement uses TRBV4-1 and TRBJ1-3; 9 nucleotides line up with TRBD1. Germline CDR1 and CDR2: MGHRA and YSYEKL. The CDR3 contains 15 residues. The junction had 5 bases not matched to a gene; V was cut back by 4 bases and J by 4 bases. The CDR3 spells CASSPTGTGGNTIYF. The DNA of the CDR3 is TGCGCCAGCAGCCCAACCGGGACAGGGGGAAACACCATATATTTT.

This rearrangement joins TRBV7-9 to TRBJ1-2; 8 bases match TRBD1. Per the germline V gene, CDR1 is SEHNR and CDR2 is FQNEAQ (reference sequence). CDR3 size: 13 residues. The V segment lost 4 bases and the J segment 8 bases; nucleotides outside the gene matches: 6. The CDR3, as DNA: TGTGCCAGCAGCTCCGGACAGGGAATCGGCTACACCTTC. It translates to CASSSGQGIGYTF. Full variable domain (rest looked up from reference TRBV7-9 and TRBJ1-2): DTGVSQNPRHKITKRGQNVTFRCDPISEHNRLYWYRQTLGQGPEFLTYFQNEAQLEKSRLLSDRFSAERPKGSFSTLEIQRTEQGDSAMYLCASSSGQGIGYTFGSGTRLTVV.

The chain has TRBV6-6 and TRBJ1-5; 9 bases match TRBD1. The CDR3 totals 15 residues. Germline lookup yields CDR1 MNHNY and CDR2 SVGAGI (reference sequence). V trimming: 5 bases; J trimming: 3 bases; junction bases outside the gene matches: 5. The CDR3 here is CASSPGTGYNQPQHF. The CDR3, as DNA: TGTGCCAGCAGTCCCGGGACAGGGTACAATCAGCCCCAGCATTTT.

The CDR3 is CASSPGGQGRDEQFF. DNA for the CDR3: TGCGCCAGCAGCCCCGGAGGACAGGGGAGGGATGAGCAGTTCTTC. V and J are TRBV4-3 and TRBJ2-1; 9 positions match TRBD1. Germline trimming cut 4 bases from V and 8 bases from J; bases unmatched to any gene: 9. Per germline, CDR1 LGHNA and CDR2 YSLEER. This CDR3 has 15 amino acids.

The V gene is TRBV7-3, the J gene TRBJ2-2; possibly TRBD2 for D (6 bases). The CDR3 consists of 15 residues. V lost 5 bases to trimming and J lost 6 bases, with 16 bases between them. The germline V gene has CDR1 SGHTA and CDR2 FQGTGA. CDR3 nucleotides: TGTGCCAGCAGCCCCCCCGGGGGTTCGCCCGGGGAGCTGTTTTTT. It is translated as CASSPPGGSPGELFF.

This clonotype occurred a few times. The chain joins TRBV27 to TRBJ1-5, with 7 nucleotides matching TRBD1. J lost 7 bases, V lost 6 bases, and 9 bases had no gene match. The germline gives CDR1 MNHEY, CDR2 SMNVEV (reference sequence). The CDR3 is made up of 14 amino acids. In DNA form, the CDR3 reads TGTGCCAGCAGCCTAACACAGGGGAGGCAGCCCCAGCATTTT. Residues: CASSLTQGRQPQHF.

The V gene is TRBV2, the J gene TRBJ1-2; 7 nucleotides line up with TRBD1. Germline V gene data show CDR1 as SNHLY and CDR2 as FYNNEI. V was clipped by 5 bases and J by 4 bases; unmatched bases: 7. The CDR3 extends over 14 amino acids. For the CDR3, the DNA is TGTGCCAGCAGTACAAGCAGGGGGGGCTATGGCTACACCTTC. Amino acids: CASSTSRGGYGYTF.

This sequence joins TRBV6-1 and TRBJ2-3, with D possibly matching TRBD1 (6 bases). CDR1 MNHNS and CDR2 SASEGT come from the germline V gene. Trimming removed 5 bases from V and 3 bases from J, with 9 bases in between. The CDR3 length is 13 residues. CDR3 sequence (DNA): TGTGCCAGCAGTTACAGGGTAACAGATACGCAGTATTTT. This codes for CASSYRVTDTQYF.

V and J are TRBV21-1 and TRBJ2-7; TRBD1, the table's D call, lacks a check against the DNA. TRBV21-1 is marked as a pseudogene. The CDR3 extends over 16 amino acids. The CDR3 protein is CASRGDTGTSSYEQYF. The CDR3 DNA reads as TGTGCCAGCAGAGGAGATACCGGGACAAGCTCCTACGAGCAGTACTTC.